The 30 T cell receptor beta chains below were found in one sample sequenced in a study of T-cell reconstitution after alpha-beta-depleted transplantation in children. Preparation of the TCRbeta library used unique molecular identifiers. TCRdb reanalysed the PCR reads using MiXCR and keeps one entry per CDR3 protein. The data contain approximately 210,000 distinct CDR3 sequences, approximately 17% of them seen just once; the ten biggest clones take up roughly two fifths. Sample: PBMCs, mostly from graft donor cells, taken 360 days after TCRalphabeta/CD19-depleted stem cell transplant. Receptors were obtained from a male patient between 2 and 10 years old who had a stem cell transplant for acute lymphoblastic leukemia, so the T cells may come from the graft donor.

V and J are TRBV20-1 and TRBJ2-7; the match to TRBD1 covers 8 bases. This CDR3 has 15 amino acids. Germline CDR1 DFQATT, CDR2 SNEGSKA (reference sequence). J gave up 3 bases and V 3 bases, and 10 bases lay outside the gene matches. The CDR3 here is CSASPGTGGVYEQYF. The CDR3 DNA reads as TGCAGTGCTAGCCCCGGGACAGGAGGGGTCTACGAGCAGTACTTC.

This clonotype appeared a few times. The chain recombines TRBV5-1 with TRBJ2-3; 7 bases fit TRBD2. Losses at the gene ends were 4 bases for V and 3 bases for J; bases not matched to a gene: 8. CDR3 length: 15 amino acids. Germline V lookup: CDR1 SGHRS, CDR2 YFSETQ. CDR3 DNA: TGCGCCAGCAGCACCGGACTAGAATGGACAGATACGCAGTATTTT. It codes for CASSTGLEWTDTQYF.

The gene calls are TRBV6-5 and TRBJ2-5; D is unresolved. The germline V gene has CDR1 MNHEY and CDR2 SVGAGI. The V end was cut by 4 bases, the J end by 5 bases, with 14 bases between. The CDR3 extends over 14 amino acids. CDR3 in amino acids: CASSSPGRGETQYF. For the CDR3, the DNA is TGTGCCAGCAGTTCCCCAGGCAGAGGCGAGACCCAGTACTTC.

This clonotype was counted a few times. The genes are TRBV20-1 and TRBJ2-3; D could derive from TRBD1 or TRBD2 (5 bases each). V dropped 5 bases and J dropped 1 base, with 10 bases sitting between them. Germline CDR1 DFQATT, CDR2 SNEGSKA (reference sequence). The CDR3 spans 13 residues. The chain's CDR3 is CSARGTRTDTQYF. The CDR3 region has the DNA TGCAGTGCTCGAGGGACCCGCACAGATACGCAGTATTTT.

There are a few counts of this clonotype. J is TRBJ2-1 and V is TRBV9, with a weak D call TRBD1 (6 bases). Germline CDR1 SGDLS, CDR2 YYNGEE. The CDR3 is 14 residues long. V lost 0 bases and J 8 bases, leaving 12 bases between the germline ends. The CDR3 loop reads CASSVADRFHEQFF. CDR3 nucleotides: TGTGCCAGCAGCGTAGCCGACAGGTTTCATGAGCAGTTCTTC.

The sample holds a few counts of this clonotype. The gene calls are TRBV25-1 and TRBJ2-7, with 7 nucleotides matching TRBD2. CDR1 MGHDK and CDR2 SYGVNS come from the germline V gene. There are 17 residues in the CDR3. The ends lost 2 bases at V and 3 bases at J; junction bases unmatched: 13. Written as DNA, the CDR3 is TGTGCCAGCAGTGAAGGTTCGGGGCGGGGGAGGAACTACGAGCAGTACTTC. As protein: CASSEGSGRGRNYEQYF.

The CDR3 is CASSYSSRGAEEQYF. As DNA, the CDR3 is TGTGCCAGCAGTTACTCGAGCAGGGGTGCAGAGGAGCAGTACTTC. The gene calls are TRBV6-5 and TRBJ2-7; D possibly corresponds to TRBD1 (6 bases). CDR3 length equals 15 residues. Germline-derived CDR1 and CDR2 are MNHEY and SVGAGI. V gave up 0 bases and J gave up 7 bases, with 16 bases separating them.

The CDR3 DNA follows: TGCAGTGCTTTCCGGGTCGCCACAGATACGCAGTATTTT. This codes for CSAFRVATDTQYF. This rearrangement joins TRBV20-1 to TRBJ2-3; no firm D call. Germline CDR1 is DFQATT and CDR2 is SNEGSKA (reference sequence). The CDR3 is made up of 13 amino acids. V lost 5 bases to trimming and J lost 2 bases, with 11 bases between them.

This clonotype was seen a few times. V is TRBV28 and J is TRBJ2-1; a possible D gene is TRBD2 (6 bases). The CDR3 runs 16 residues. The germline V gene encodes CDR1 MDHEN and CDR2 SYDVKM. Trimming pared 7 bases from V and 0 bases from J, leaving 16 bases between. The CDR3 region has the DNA TGTGCCAGCAAGCGGCGGGGCCGATCCTCCTACAATGAGCAGTTCTTC. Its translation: CASKRRGRSSYNEQFF.

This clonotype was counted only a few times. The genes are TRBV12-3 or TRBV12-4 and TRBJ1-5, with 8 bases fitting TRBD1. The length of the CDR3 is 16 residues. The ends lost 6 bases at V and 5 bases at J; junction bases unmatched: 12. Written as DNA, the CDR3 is TGTGCCAGCAGCAATTTCGGACAGGGCCGGGATCAGCCCCAGCATTTT. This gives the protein CASSNFGQGRDQPQHF.

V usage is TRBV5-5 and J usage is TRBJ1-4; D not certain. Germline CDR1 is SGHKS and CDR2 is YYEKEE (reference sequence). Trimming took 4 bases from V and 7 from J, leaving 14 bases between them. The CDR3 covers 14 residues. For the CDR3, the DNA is TGTGCCAGCAGCGACTTTGAGCGGAGTGAAAAACTGTTTTTT. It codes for CASSDFERSEKLFF.

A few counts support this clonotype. CDR3 DNA sequence: TGCAGTGCTACGGAGACTAGCGGGGTCACAGATACGCAGTATTTT. Its protein product is CSATETSGVTDTQYF. V is TRBV20-1 and J is TRBJ2-3; 11 nucleotides match TRBD2. V trimming: 4 bases; J trimming: 2 bases; junction bases outside the gene matches: 5. This CDR3 spans 15 amino acids. Germline CDR1 is DFQATT and CDR2 is SNEGSKA (reference sequence).

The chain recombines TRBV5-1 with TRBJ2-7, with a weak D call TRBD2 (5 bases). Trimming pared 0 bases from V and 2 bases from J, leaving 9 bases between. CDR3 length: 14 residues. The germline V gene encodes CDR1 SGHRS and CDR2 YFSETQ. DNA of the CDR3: TGCGCCAGCAGCTTGGCTCGGGAAACCTACGAGCAGTACTTC. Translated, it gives CASSLARETYEQYF.

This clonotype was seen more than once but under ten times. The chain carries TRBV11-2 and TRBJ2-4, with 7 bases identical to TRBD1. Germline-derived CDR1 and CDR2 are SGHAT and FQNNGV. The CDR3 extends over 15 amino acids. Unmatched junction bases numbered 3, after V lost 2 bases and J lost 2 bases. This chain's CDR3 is CASSLIRGPKNIQYF. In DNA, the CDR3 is TGTGCCAGCAGCTTAATTAGGGGGCCCAAAAACATTCAGTACTTC.

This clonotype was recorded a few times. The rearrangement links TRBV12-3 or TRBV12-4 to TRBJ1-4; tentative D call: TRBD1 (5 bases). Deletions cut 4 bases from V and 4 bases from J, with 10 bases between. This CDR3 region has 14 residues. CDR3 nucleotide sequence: TGTGCCAGCAGTTGGGACCTGAATAATGAAAAACTGTTTTTT. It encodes CASSWDLNNEKLFF.

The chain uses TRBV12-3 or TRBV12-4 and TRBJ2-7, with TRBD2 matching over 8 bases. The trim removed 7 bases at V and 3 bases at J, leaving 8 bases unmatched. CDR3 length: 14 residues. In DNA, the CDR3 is TGTGCCAGCAACATAGGGACTAGAAACTACGAGCAGTACTTC. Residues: CASNIGTRNYEQYF.

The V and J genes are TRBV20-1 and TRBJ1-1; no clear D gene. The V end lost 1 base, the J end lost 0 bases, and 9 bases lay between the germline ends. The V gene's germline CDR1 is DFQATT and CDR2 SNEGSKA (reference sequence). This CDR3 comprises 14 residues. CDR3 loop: CSARGTSLNTEAFF. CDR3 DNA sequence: TGCAGTGCTAGAGGTACAAGTTTGAACACTGAAGCTTTCTTT.

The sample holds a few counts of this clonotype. CDR3 in amino acids: CSVETDRPYEQYF. As DNA, the CDR3 is TGCAGCGTTGAGACAGATCGTCCCTACGAGCAGTACTTC. The J gene is TRBJ2-7, the V gene TRBV29-1; possibly TRBD1 for D (5 bases). Germline CDR1 and CDR2: SQVTM and ANQGSEA. This CDR3 is built from 13 residues. V was cut by 3 bases and J by 2 bases, with 11 bases left in between.

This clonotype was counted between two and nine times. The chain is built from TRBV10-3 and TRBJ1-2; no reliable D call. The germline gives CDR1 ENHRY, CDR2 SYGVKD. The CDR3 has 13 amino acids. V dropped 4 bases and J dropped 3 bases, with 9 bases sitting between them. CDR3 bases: TGTGCCATCAGTGTCGGACTCGACTATGGCTACACCTTC. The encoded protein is CAISVGLDYGYTF.

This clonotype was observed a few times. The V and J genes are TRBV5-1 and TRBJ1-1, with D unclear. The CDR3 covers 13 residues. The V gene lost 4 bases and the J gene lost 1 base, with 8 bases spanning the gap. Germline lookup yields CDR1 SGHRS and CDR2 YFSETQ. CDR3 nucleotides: TGCGCCAGCAGCGCGGACGAGAACACTGAAGCTTTCTTT. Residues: CASSADENTEAFF.

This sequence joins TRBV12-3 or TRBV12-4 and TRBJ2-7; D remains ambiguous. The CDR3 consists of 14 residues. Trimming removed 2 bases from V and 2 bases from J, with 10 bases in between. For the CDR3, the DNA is TGTGCCAGCAGTTTAAAATCACCCGCCTACGAGCAGTACTTC. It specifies CASSLKSPAYEQYF.

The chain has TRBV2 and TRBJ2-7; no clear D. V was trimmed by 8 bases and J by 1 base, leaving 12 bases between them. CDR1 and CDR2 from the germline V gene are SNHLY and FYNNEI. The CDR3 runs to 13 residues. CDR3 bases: TGTGCCAGCCAGGAAAGGGTATCCTACGAGCAGTACTTC. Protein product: CASQERVSYEQYF.

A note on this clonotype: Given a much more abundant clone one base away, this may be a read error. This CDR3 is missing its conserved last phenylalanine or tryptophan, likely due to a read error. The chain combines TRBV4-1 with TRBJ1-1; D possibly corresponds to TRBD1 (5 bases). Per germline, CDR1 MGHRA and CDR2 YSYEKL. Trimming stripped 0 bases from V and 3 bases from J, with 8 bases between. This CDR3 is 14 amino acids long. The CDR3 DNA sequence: TGCGCCAGCAGCCAAGATTTAGGGGACACTGAAGCTTTCTGT. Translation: CASSQDLGDTEAFC.

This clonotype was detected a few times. For the CDR3, the DNA is TGCGCCAGCAGCCAAGAAGGGTTCCCAATTGGTGAGCAGTTCTTC. Protein product: CASSQEGFPIGEQFF. The chain joins TRBV4-1 to TRBJ2-1; unclear D gene. The germline V gene has CDR1 MGHRA and CDR2 YSYEKL. The V and J ends lost 0 bases and 9 bases respectively, with 15 bases between them. The length of the CDR3 is 15 residues.

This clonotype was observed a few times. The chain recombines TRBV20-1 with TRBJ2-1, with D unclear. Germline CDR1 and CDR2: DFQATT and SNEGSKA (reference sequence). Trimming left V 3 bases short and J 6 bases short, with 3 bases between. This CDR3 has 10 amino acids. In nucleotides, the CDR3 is TGCAGTGCTAGGTCCAATGAGCAGTTCTTC. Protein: CSARSNEQFF.

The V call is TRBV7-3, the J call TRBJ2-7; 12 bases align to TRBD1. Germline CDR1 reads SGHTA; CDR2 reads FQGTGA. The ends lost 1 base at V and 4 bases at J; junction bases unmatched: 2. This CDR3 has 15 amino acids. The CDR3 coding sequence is TGTGCCAGCAGCTTAAGGGACAGGGGGCTATACGAGCAGTACTTC. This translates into CASSLRDRGLYEQYF.

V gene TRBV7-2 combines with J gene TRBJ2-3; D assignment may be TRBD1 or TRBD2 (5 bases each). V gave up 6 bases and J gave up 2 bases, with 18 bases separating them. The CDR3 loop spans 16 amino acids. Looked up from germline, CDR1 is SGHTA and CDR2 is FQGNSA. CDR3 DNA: TGTGCCAGCAGACGTTCCGGGACGACCTACACAGATACGCAGTATTTT. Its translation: CASRRSGTTYTDTQYF.

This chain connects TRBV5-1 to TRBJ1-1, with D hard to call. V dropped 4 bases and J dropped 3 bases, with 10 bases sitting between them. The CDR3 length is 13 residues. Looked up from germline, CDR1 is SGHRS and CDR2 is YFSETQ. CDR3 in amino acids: CASSRERYTEAFF. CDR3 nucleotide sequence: TGCGCCAGCAGCCGAGAGAGGTACACTGAAGCTTTCTTT. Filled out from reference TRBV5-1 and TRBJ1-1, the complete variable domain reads KAGVTQTPRYLIKTRGQQVTLSCSPISGHRSVSWYQQTPGQGLQFLFEYFSETQRNKGNFPGRFSGRQFSNSRSEMNVSTLELGDSALYLCASSRERYTEAFFGQGTRLTVV.

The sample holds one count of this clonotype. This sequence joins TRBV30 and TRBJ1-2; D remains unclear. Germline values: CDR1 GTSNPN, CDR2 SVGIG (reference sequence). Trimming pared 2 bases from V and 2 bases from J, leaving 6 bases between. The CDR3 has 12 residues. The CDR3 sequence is CAWSKFNYGYTF. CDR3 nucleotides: TGTGCCTGGAGTAAATTCAACTATGGCTACACCTTC.

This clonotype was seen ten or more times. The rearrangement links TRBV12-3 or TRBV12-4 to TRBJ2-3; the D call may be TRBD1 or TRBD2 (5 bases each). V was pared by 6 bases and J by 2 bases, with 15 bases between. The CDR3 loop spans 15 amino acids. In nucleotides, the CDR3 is TGTGCCAGCAGGACTACCTGGGGCACCACAGATACGCAGTATTTT. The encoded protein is CASRTTWGTTDTQYF.